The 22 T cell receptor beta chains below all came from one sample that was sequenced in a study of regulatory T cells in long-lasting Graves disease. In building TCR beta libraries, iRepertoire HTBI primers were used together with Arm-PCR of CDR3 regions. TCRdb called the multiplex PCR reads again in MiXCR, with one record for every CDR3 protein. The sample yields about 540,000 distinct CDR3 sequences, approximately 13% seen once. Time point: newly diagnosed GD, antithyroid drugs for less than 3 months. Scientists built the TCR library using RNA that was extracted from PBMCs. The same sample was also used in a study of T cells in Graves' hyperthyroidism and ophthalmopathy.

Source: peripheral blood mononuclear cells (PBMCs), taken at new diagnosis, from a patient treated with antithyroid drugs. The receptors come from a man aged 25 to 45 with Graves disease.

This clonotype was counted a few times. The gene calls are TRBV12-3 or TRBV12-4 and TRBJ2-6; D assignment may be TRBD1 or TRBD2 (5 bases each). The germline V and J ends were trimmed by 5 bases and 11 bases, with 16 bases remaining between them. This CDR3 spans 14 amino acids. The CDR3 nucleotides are TGTGCCAGCAGTGAGGTCGGGGCCAAGTACGTCCTGACTTTC. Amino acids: CASSEVGAKYVLTF.

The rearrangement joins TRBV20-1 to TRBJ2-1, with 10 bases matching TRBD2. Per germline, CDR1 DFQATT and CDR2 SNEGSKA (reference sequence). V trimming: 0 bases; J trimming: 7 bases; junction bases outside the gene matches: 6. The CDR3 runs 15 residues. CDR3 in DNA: TGCAGTGCTAGAGATCTAGCGGGAGTTGGTAATGAGCAGTTCTTC. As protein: CSARDLAGVGNEQFF.

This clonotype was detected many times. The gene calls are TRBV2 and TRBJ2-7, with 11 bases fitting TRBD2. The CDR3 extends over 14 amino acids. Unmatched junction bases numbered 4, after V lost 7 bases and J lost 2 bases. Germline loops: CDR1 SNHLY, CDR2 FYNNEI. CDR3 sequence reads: CASTVGLAAYEQYF. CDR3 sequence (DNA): TGTGCCAGCACCGTGGGACTAGCGGCCTACGAGCAGTACTTC.

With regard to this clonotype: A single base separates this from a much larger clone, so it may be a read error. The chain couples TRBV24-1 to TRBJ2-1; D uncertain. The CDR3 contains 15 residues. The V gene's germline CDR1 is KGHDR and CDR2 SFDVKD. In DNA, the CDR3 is TGTGTCACCAGTGATTTGCGTGTTAGCCCTAATGAGCAGTTCTTC. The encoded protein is CVTSDLRVSPNEQFF.

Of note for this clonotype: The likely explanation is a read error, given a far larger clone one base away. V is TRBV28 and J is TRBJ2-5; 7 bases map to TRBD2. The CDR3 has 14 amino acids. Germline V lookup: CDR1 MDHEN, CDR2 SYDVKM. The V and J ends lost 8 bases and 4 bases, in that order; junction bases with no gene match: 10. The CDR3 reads CASGRGLVGETQYF. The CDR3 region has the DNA TGTGCCAGCGGGAGAGGACTAGTAGGAGAGACCCAGTACTTC.

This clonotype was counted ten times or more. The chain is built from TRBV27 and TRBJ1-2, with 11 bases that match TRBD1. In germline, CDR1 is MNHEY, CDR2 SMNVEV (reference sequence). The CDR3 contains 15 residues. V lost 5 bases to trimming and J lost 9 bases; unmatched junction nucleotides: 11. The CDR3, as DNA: TGTGCCAGCAGTCCGGGACAGGGGGAGCGAGCTAGCTACACCTTC. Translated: CASSPGQGERASYTF.

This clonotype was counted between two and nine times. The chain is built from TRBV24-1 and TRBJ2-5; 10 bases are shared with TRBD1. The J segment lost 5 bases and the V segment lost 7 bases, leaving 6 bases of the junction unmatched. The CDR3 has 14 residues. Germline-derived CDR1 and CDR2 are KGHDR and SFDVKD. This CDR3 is CATRGTGDSETQYF. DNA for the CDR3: TGTGCCACCAGGGGGACAGGGGATTCGGAGACCCAGTACTTC.

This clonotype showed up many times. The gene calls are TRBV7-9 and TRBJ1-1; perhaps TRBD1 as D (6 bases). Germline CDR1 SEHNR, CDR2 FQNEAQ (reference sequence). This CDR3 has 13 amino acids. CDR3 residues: CVPEGGMNTEAFF. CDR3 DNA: TGTGTCCCAGAGGGGGGGATGAACACTGAAGCTTTCTTT.

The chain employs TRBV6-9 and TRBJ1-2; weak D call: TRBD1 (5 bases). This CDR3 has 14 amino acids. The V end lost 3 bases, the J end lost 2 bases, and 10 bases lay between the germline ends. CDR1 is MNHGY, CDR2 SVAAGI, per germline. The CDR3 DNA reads TGTGCCAGCAGTTACTCTGCAGGGAACTATGGCTACACCTTC. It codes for CASSYSAGNYGYTF.

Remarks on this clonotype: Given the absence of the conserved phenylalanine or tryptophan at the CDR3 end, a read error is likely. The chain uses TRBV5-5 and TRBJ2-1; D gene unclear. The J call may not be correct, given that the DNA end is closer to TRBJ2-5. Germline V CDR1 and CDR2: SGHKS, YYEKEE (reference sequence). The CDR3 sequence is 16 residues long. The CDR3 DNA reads TGTGCCAGCAGCTTGGGTATTAGCTACAGCCAAGAGACCCAGTACTTA. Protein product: CASSLGISYSQETQYL.

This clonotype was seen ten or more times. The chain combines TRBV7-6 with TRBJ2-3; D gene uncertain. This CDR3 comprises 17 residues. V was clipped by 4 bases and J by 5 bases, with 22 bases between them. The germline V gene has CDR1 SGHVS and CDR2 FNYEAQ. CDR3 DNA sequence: TGTGCCAGCAGCTGGCGGTTTGGGATCACCGTTGGAGATACGCAGTATTTT. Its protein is CASSWRFGITVGDTQYF.

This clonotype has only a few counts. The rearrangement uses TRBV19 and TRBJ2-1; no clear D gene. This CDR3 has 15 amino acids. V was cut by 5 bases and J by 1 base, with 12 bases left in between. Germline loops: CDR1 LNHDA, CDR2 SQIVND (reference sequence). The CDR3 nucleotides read TGTGCCAGTAGTGAAGTGGCACCATCCTACAATGAGCAGTTCTTC. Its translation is CASSEVAPSYNEQFF.

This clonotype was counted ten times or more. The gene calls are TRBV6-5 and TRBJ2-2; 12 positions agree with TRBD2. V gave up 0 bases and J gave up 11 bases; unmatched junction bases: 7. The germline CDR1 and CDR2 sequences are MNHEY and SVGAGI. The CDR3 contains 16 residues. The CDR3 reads CASSYSWTSGKGELFF. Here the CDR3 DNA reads TGTGCCAGCAGTTACTCTTGGACTAGCGGGAAGGGTGAGCTGTTTTTT.

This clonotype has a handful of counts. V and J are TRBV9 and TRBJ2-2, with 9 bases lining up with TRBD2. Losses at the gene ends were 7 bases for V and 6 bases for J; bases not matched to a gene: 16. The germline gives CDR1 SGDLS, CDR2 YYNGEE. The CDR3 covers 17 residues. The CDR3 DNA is TGTGCCAGCCATACCCGACCGGGACTAGCCGGATCCGGGGAGCTGTTTTTT. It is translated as CASHTRPGLAGSGELFF.

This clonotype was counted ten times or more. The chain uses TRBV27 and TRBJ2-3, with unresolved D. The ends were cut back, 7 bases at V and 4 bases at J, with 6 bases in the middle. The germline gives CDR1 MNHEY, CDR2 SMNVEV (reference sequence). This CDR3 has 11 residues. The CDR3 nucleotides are TGTGCCAGCAACAAGGCAGATACGCAGTATTTT. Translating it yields CASNKADTQYF.

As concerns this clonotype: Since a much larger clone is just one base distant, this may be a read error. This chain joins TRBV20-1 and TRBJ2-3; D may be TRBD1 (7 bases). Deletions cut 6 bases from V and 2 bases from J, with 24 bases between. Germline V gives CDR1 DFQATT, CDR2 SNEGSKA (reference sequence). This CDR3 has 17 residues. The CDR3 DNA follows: TGCAGTGCAGCGCCCCTCAGGGGGGACGGATCCACAGATACGCAGTATTTT. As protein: CSAAPLRGDGSTDTQYF.

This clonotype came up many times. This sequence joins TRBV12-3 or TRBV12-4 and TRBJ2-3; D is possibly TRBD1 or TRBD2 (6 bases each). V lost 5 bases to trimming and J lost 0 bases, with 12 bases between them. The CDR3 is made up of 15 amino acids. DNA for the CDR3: TGTGCCAGCAGTCTCACAGGGACTAGCACAGATACGCAGTATTTT. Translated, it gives CASSLTGTSTDTQYF.

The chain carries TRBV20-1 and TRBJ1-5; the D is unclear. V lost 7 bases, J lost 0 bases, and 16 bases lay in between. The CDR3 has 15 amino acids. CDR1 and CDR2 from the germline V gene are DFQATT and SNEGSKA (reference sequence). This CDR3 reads CSVREGTYSNQPQHF. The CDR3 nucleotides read TGCAGTGTTCGGGAGGGCACCTATAGCAATCAGCCCCAGCATTTT.

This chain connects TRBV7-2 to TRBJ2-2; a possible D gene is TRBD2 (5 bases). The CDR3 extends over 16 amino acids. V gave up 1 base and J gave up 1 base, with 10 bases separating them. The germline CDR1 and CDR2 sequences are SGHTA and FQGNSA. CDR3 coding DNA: TGTGCCAGCAGCTTAGTCTCCGGGATGAACACCGGGGAGCTGTTTTTT. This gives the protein CASSLVSGMNTGELFF. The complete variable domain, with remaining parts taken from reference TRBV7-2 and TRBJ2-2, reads GAGVSQSPSNKVTEKGKDVELRCDPISGHTALYWYRQSLGQGLEFLIYFQGNSAPDKSGLPSDRFSAERTGGSVSTLTIQRTQQEDSAVYLCASSLVSGMNTGELFFGEGSRLTVL.

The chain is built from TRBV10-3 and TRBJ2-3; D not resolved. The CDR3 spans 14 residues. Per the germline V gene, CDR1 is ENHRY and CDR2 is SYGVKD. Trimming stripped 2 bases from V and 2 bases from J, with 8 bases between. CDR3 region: CAISEQWATDTQYF. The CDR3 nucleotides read TGTGCCATCAGTGAGCAGTGGGCCACAGATACGCAGTATTTT.

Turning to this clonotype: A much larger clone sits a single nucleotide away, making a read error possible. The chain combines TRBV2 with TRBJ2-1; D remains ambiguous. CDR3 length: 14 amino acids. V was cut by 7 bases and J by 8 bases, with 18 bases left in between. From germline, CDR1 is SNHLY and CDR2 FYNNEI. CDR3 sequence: CASTSGGSLDEQFF. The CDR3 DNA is TGTGCCAGCACTTCCGGCGGTTCCTTGGATGAGCAGTTCTTC.

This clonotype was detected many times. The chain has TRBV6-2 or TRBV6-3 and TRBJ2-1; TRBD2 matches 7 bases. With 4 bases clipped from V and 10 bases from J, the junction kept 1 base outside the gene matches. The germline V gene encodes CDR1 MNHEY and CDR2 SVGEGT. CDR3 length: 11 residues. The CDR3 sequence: CASSSGLEQFF. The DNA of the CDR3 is TGTGCCAGCAGTTCGGGACTAGAGCAGTTCTTC.